This T cell receptor (beta chain) stems from a study of T cells in Graves' hyperthyroidism and ophthalmopathy. At the level of the study: The initial diagnosis was the point when peripheral blood was collected, ahead of any treatment.

This CDR3 contains 15 residues. The V gene's germline CDR1 is SGHVS and CDR2 FNYEAQ. After removal of 6 bases from V and 5 bases from J, the junction contained 10 bases not matched to a gene. This clonotype was observed many times. The target antigen is unknown. Authors of the study amplified TCR beta CDR3 regions from RNA transcripts. First-round RT-PCR of the TCR CDR3 relied on the HTBI primer set. TCRdb fed the multiplex PCR reads into MiXCR, producing one record per CDR3 protein. The sample carries a few hundred thousand distinct CDR3 sequences, approximately 15% recorded once. Study-wide results and caveats: Most thyroid clonotypes with frequency above 0.001 were detected in blood.

The receptor's source is a woman between 40 and 55 years old with Graves' ophthalmopathy. The chain joins TRBV7-6 to TRBJ2-3; 8 bases map to TRBD1. Sequencing used blood. The CDR3 coding sequence is TGTGCCAGCAGGTTCGGGACAGGCATAGGAGATACGCAGTATTTT. It translates to CASRFGTGIGDTQYF.